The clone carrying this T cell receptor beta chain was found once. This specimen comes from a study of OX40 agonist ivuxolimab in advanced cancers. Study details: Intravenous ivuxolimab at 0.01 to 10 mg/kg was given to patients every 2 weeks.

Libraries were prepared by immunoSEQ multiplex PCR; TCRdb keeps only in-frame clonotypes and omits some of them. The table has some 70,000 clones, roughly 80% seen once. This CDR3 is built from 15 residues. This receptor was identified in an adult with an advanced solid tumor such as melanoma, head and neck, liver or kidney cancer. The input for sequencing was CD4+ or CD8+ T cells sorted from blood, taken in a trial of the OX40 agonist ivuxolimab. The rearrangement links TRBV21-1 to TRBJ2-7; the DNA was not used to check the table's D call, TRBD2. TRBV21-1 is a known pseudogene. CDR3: CASSKDTGSSYEQYF. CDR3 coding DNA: TGTGCCAGCAGCAAAGACACGGGGAGCTCCTACGAGCAGTACTTC.